Sequencing of this T cell receptor (beta chain) was carried out in a study of T cell responses to AZD1222 COVID-19 vaccine. Findings and limits, study-wide: An increase in Spike-specific TCR breadth and depth was observed after two AZD1222 doses. Across the whole spike, CD4 TCRs peaked at regions 160-218 and 743-854.

Data came from immunoSEQ multiplex PCR; TCRdb stores just in-frame clones and leaves some out. The sample contains some 84,000 clones, 70% to 90% of which appear only once. Remarks on this clone: Antigen specificity is unknown.

Pooling of second doses given at about 4 or about 12 weeks was done. This receptor was taken from an adult who received the AZD1222 COVID-19 vaccine. The material sequenced was peripheral blood, taken 28 days after the second AZD1222 dose.

DNA for the CDR3: TGTGCCAGCAGCTCCAGACTAGCGGCCTACGAGCAGTACTTC. Its translation is CASSSRLAAYEQYF. The chain carries TRBV11-2 and TRBJ2-7, with 9 bases identical to TRBD2. Per the germline V gene, CDR1 is SGHAT and CDR2 is FQNNGV. Trimming removed 4 bases from V and 2 bases from J; junction bases left unmatched: 3. The CDR3 has 14 amino acids.